A single TCR beta chain is shown here with its context. The junction does not match germline at one end; this may be a read error. The data were obtained in a study of cytomegalovirus exposure and HLA in healthy donors. This CDR3 has 15 amino acids. Germline CDR1 and CDR2: MNHNS and SASEGT. Amplification used 60 Vbeta primers and 13 Jbeta primers. Profiled with immunoSEQ multiplex PCR; TCRdb holds only in-frame clones, not every one. The repertoire includes roughly 220,000 clones, more than 80% of them detected once, and 2.9% sits in the top ten. V usage is TRBV6-1 and J usage is TRBJ2-6; maybe TRBD1 (5 bases). Source material: PBMCs. The sequence was obtained from a man aged 30 to 45 in good health and CMV-seronegative. In DNA form, the CDR3 reads TGTGCCAGCAAGCATCAAGGGTCTGGGGCCAGCGTCCTGACTTTC. This encodes CASKHQGSGASVLTF.